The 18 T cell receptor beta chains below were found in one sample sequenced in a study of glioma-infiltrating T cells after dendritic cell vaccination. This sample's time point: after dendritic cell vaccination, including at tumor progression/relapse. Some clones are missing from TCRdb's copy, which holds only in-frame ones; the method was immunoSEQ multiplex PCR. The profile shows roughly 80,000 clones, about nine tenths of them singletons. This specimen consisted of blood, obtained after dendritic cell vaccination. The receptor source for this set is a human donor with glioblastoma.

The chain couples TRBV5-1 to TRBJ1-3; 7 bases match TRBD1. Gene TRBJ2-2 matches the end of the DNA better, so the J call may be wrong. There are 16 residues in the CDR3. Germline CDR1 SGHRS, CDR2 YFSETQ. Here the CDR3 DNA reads TGCGCCAGCACCCGGAGTGGGACAGACAACACCGGGGAGCTGTTTTTT. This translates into CASTRSGTDNTGELFF.

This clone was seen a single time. DNA for the CDR3: TGTGCCAGCAGCAAGGGGACAGGGGATACCCATGAGCAGTTCTTC. Protein sequence: CASSKGTGDTHEQFF. J is TRBJ2-1 and V is TRBV21-1; TRBD1, the D gene given by the table, was not confirmed from the DNA. TRBV21-1 is recorded as a pseudogene. This CDR3 has 15 residues.

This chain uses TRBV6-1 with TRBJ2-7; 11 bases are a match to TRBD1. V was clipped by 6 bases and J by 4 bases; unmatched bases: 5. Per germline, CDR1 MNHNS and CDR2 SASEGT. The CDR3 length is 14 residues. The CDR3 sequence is CASRDRGRGYEQYF. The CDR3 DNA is TGTGCCAGCAGGGACAGGGGGCGCGGTTACGAGCAGTACTTC.

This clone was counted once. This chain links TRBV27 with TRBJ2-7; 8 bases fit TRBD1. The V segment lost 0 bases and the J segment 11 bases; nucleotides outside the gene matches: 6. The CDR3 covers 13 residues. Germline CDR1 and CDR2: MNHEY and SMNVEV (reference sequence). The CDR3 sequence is CASSLSLDREEYF. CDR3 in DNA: TGTGCCAGCAGTTTATCGCTGGACAGGGAGGAGTACTTC.

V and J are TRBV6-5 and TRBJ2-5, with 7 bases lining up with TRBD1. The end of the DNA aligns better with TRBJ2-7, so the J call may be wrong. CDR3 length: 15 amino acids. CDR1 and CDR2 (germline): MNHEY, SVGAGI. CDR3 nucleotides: TGTGCCAGCAGTACCTCCGGGACAGTCTTCTACGAGCAGTACTTC. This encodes CASSTSGTVFYEQYF.

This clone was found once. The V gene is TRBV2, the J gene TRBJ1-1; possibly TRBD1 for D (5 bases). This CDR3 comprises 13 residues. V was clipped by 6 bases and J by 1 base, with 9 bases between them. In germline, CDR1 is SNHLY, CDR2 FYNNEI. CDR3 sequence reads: CASRTAPNTEAFF. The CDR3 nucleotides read TGTGCCAGCAGGACAGCCCCGAACACTGAAGCTTTCTTT.

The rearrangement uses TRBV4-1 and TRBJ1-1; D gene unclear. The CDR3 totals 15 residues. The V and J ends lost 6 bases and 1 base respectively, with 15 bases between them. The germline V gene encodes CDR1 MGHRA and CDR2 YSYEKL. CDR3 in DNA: TGCGCCAGCAGGAAAGAGGGCAGAGCGAACACTGAAGCTTTCTTT. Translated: CASRKEGRANTEAFF.

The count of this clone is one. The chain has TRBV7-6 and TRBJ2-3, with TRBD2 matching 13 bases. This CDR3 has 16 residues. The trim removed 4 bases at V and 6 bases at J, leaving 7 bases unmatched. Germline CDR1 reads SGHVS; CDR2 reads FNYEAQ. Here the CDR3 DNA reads TGTGCCAGCAGCTCCCGGACTAGCGGGAGTGGGGATACGCAGTATTTT. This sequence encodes CASSSRTSGSGDTQYF.

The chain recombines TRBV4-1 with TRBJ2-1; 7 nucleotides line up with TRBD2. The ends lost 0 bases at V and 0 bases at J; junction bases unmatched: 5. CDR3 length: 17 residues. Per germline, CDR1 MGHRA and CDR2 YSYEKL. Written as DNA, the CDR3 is TGCGCCAGCAGCCAAGATGGCGGGAGCCCCTCCTACAATGAGCAGTTCTTC. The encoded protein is CASSQDGGSPSYNEQFF.

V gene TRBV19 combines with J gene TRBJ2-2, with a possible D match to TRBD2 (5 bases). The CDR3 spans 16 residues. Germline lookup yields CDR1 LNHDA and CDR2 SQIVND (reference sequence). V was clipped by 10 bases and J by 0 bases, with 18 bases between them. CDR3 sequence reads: CATRASGLPNTGELFF. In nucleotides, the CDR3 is TGTGCCACCCGCGCCAGCGGACTGCCGAACACCGGGGAGCTGTTTTTT.

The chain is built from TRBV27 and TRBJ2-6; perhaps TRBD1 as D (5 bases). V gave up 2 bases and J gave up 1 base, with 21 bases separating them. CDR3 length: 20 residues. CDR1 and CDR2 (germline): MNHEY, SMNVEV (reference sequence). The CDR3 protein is CASSLRRGQGSLSGANVLTF. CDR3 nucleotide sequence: TGTGCCAGCAGTTTAAGGCGTGGGCAGGGCTCTCTTTCTGGGGCCAACGTCCTGACTTTC.

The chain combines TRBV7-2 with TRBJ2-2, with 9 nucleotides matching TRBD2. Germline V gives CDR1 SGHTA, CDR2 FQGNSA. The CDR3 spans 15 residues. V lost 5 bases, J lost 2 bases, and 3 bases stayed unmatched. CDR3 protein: CASSRLAGNTGELFF. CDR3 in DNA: TGTGCCAGCAGCCGGCTAGCGGGAAACACCGGGGAGCTGTTTTTT.

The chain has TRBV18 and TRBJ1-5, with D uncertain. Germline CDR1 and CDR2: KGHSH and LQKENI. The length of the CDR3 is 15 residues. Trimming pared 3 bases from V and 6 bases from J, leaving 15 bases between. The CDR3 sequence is CASSPWTGGGQPQHF. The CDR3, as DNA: TGTGCCAGCTCACCTTGGACCGGTGGAGGTCAGCCCCAGCATTTT. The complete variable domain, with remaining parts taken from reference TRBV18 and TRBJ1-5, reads NAGVMQNPRHLVRRRGQEARLRCSPMKGHSHVYWYRQLPEEGLKFMVYLQKENIIDESGMPKERFSAEFPKEGPSILRIQQVVRGDSAAYFCASSPWTGGGQPQHFGDGTRLSIL.

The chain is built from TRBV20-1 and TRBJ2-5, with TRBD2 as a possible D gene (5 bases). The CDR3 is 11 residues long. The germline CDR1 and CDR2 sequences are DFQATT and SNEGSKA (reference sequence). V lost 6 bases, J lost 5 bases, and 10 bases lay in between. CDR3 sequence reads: CSADGEETQYF. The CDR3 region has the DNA TGCAGTGCCGACGGGGAGGAGACCCAGTACTTC.

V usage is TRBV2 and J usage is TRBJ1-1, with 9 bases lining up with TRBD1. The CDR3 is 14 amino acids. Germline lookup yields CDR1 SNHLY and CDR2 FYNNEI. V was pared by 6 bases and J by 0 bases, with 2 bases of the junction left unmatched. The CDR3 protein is CASRQGAMNTEAFF. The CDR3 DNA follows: TGTGCCAGCAGACAGGGGGCCATGAACACTGAAGCTTTCTTT.

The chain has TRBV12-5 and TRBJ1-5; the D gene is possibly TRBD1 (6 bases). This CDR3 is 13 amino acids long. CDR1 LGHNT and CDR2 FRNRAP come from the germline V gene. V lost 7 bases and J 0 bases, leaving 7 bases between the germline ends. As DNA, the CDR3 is TGTGCTAGTGAGGACAGTAGCAATCAGCCCCAGCATTTT. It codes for CASEDSSNQPQHF.

The DNA of the CDR3 is TGTGCCAGCAGTCCCCCGGGTGGACGGGAGGGCTACACCTTC. Its translation is CASSPPGGREGYTF. The rearrangement links TRBV6-1 to TRBJ1-2, with D unclear. CDR3 length: 14 amino acids. The V and J ends lost 5 bases and 8 bases respectively, with 18 bases between them. Germline V gives CDR1 MNHNS, CDR2 SASEGT.

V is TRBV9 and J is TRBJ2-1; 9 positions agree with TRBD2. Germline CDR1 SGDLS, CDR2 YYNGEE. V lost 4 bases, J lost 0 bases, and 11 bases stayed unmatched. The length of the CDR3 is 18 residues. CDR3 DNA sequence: TGTGCCAGCAGCCCTCGGGGTAGCGGGAGCATCTCCTACAATGAGCAGTTCTTC. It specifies CASSPRGSGSISYNEQFF.